A selection of T cell receptor beta chains follows, all from one sample in a study of response to subunit inactivated influenza vaccine. One entry per CDR3 protein, called by TCRdb with MiXCR from the RT-PCR reads. This sample has fewer than 650,000 distinct CDR3 sequences, with around 13% found just once. The sample in question was PBMCs from blood, obtained about 40 days after vaccination. The receptors stem from a man aged 50 to 59 who received an inactivated influenza vaccine. Both conserved end residues are part of each CDR3. A D gene is named only where the DNA matches it firmly. For some rows the clone size is stated as once, few or many, or as a class when expanded; others skip it.

V: TRBV2
J: TRBJ2-3
size: NA
D: NA
DNA: TGTGCCAGCAGTGAAGGGCAGGGGTACCGGGAGAAGGATACGCAGTATTTT
CDR3: CASSEGQGYREKDTQYF

V: TRBV20-1
J: TRBJ2-7
size: NA
D: NA
DNA: TGCGCACCGGGGCAGAATTCCTACGAGCAGTACTTC
CDR3: CAPGQNSYEQYF

V: TRBV2
J: TRBJ2-1
size: many
D: NA
DNA: TGTGCCAGCAGGCCGGGACCTTACAATGAGCAGTTCTTC
CDR3: CASRPGPYNEQFF

V: TRBV4-2
J: TRBJ2-1
size: NA
D: NA
DNA: TGTGCCAGCAGCCAAGAGTTATTTGGGGACCACTCCTACAATGAGCAGTTCTTC
CDR3: CASSQELFGDHSYNEQFF

V: TRBV28
J: TRBJ2-1
size: NA
D: TRBD2
DNA: TGTGCCAGCAGTTTTTCCGGACTAGCGGGAAGTCCTGAGCAGTTCTTC
CDR3: CASSFSGLAGSPEQFF

V: TRBV7-2
J: TRBJ2-5
size: few
D: TRBD2
DNA: TGTGCCAGCAGCTTACGGCCTAGCGGAGAGTACCAAGAGACCCAGTACTTC
CDR3: CASSLRPSGEYQETQYF

V: TRBV5-1
J: TRBJ2-3
size: many
D: NA
DNA: TGCGCCAGCAGCTTGGTATCGTGGCGCACAGATACGCAGTATTTT
CDR3: CASSLVSWRTDTQYF

V: TRBV20-1
J: TRBJ2-3
size: few
D: TRBD2
DNA: TGCAGTGCTAGGCGGGGGACCACAGATACGCAGTATTTT
CDR3: CSARRGTTDTQYF

V: TRBV10-3
J: TRBJ2-7
size: many
D: TRBD2
DNA: TGTGCCATCAGTGGACTAGCGGACTCCTACGAGCAGTACTTC
CDR3: CAISGLADSYEQYF

V: TRBV11-2
J: TRBJ2-1
size: few
D: TRBD1
DNA: TGTGCCAGCAGCTTAGGGACAGGGCATGCCAATGAGCAGTTCTTC
CDR3: CASSLGTGHANEQFF

V: TRBV12-3/TRBV12-4
J: TRBJ1-5
size: few
D: TRBD1
DNA: TGTGCCAGCAGTTTAGAGGCTGGGACAGGCCCTAATCAGCCCCAGCATTTT
CDR3: CASSLEAGTGPNQPQHF

V: TRBV5-1
J: TRBJ2-5
size: NA
D: TRBD1
DNA: TGCGCCAGCGGCCCGACAGGGCTTGGGCAAGAGACCCAGTACTTC
CDR3: CASGPTGLGQETQYF

V: TRBV7-7
J: TRBJ2-2
size: few
D: NA
DNA: TGTGCCAGCAGCCCGACTAGGGACGGGGAGCTGTTTTTT
CDR3: CASSPTRDGELFF